This T cell receptor beta chain emerged from a study of CD8 T cells in ankylosing spondylitis. As to this clonotype: Its antigen is undetermined.

Study outcomes and limitations: Among TCR beta sequences, a motif of fewer than 10 highly homologous variants appeared characteristic of ankylosing spondylitis blood.

Each CDR3 protein gets one entry after TCRdb re-called the 5' RACE reads with MiXCR. The repertoire has a few hundred thousand distinct CDR3 sequences, roughly 17% of them found once; the top ten carry approximately 1%. V shed 5 bases and J shed 0 bases, with 7 bases lying between them. The germline V gene encodes CDR1 ENHRY and CDR2 SYGVKD. The CDR3 runs to 13 residues. The sequence was collected from a male donor with ankylosing spondylitis. The rearrangement joins TRBV10-3 to TRBJ2-5; unclear D gene. The sequencing sample was made of blood, either unsorted or a sorted T cell fraction (not recorded which). CDR3 region: CAISPADQETQYF. The CDR3 DNA reads as TGTGCCATCAGTCCGGCAGACCAAGAGACCCAGTACTTC.